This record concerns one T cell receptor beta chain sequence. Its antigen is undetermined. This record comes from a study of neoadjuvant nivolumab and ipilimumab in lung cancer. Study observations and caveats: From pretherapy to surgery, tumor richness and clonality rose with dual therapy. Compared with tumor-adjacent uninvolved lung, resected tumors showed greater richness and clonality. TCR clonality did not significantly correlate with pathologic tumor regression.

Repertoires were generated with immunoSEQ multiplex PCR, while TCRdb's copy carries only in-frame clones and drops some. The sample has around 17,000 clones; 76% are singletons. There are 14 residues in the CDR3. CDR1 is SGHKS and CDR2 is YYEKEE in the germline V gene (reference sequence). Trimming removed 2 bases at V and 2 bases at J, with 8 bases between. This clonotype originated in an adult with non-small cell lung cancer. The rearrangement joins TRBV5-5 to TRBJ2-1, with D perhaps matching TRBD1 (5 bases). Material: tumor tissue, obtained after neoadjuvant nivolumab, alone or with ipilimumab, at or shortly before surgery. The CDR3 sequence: CASSLEQAYNEQFF. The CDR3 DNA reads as TGTGCCAGCAGCTTAGAACAGGCCTACAATGAGCAGTTCTTC.